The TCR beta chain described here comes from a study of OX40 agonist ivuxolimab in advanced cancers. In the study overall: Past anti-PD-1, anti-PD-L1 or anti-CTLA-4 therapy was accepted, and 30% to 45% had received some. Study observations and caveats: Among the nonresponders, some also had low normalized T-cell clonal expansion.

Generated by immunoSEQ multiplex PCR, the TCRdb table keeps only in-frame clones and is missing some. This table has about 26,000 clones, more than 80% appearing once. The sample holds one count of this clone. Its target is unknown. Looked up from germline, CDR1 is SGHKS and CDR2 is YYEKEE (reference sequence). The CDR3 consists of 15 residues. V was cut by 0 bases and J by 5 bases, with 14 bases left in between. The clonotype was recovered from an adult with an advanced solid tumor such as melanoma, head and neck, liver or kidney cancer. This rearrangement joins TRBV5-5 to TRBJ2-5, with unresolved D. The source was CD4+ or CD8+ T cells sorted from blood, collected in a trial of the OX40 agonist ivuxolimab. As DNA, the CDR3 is TGTGCCAGCAGCTTGGATACGACCCTCGGGGAGACCCAGTACTTC. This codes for CASSLDTTLGETQYF.